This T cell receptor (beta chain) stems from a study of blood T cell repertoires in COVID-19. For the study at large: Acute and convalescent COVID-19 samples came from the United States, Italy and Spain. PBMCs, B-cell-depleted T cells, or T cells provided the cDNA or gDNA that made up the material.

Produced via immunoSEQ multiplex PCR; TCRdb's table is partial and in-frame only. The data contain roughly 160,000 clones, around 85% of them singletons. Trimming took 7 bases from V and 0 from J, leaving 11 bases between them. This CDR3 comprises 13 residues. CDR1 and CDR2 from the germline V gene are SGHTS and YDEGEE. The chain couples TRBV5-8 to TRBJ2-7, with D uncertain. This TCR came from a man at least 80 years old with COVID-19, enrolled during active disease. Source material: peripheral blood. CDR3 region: CASLTDNSYEQYF. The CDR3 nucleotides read TGTGCCAGCCTCACCGACAACTCCTACGAGCAGTACTTC.